This entry lists 30 T cell receptor beta chains sequenced from one sample in a study of blood T cell repertoires in COVID-19 (dated by TCRdb to about 2020). Receptors were amplified or captured by the immunoSEQ multiplex PCR assay. Not all clones reach the TCRdb copy of this immuneACCESS table, which keeps in-frame sequences only. Checked studies attribute under half of the gap to unresolved V genes and leave the rest unexplained. The sample profile shows some 220,000 clones; around 85% of them were found once. Clones ranked in the top ten supply 4.5% to 5.5% of the sample. Sequences were obtained from peripheral blood. The receptors come from a man aged 45 to 65 with COVID-19, enrolled during active disease.

This rearrangement joins TRBV6-6 to TRBJ1-5, with 11 bases that match TRBD1. This CDR3 comprises 17 residues. Germline lookup yields CDR1 MNHNY and CDR2 SVGAGI (reference sequence). V was clipped by 5 bases and J by 2 bases; unmatched bases: 8. The CDR3 region has the DNA TGTGCCAGCAGTCCACAGGACAGGGGGCGAGGCAATCAGCCCCAGCATTTT. Translated: CASSPQDRGRGNQPQHF.

The chain uses TRBV2 and TRBJ2-7, with 9 positions matching TRBD1. V lost 5 bases and J lost 4; bases outside the gene matches: 3. The CDR3 length is 13 residues. Germline assignment: CDR1 SNHLY and CDR2 FYNNEI. CDR3 amino acids: CASSSGQGYEQYF. The CDR3 nucleotides read TGTGCCAGCAGTTCGGGACAGGGATACGAGCAGTACTTC.

The chain combines TRBV5-1 with TRBJ2-1; 8 bases align to TRBD1. Germline values: CDR1 SGHRS, CDR2 YFSETQ. The V and J ends lost 0 bases and 9 bases, in that order; junction bases with no gene match: 8. This CDR3 has 15 residues. The CDR3, as DNA: TGCGCCAGCAGCTTGGGGACGTCTCAGGGGGCTGAGCAGTTCTTC. It is translated as CASSLGTSQGAEQFF.

This clone was counted between two and nine times. The chain links TRBV27 to TRBJ2-3, with 10 bases that match TRBD2. Germline trimming cut 6 bases from V and 0 bases from J; bases unmatched to any gene: 12. CDR1 is MNHEY and CDR2 is SMNVEV in the germline V gene (reference sequence). The CDR3 is made up of 18 amino acids. CDR3 coding DNA: TGTGCCAGCAGGATGAGGGTAGCGGGGGGCCGAAGCACAGATACGCAGTATTTT. Translating it yields CASRMRVAGGRSTDTQYF.

This clone was counted between two and nine times. The rearrangement uses TRBV27 and TRBJ1-6; unclear D gene. The germline V gene encodes CDR1 MNHEY and CDR2 SMNVEV (reference sequence). Between the trimmed V and J ends, which lost 6 bases and 3 bases, there was a span of 12 bases. This CDR3 region has 15 residues. As DNA, the CDR3 is TGTGCCAGCAGCTCCCGACTGAGCTATAATTCACCCCTCCACTTT. This encodes CASSSRLSYNSPLHF.

This chain joins TRBV24-1 and TRBJ1-5; TRBD1 might be the D (5 bases). In germline, CDR1 is KGHDR, CDR2 SFDVKD. This CDR3 is built from 16 residues. V gave up 4 bases and J gave up 0 bases, with 12 bases separating them. CDR3: CATSEAGLGSNQPQHF. CDR3 DNA: TGTGCCACCAGTGAGGCAGGGCTGGGTAGCAATCAGCCCCAGCATTTT.

This clone was counted only a few times. The V and J genes are TRBV2 and TRBJ2-7, with a possible D match to TRBD1 (5 bases). The CDR3 contains 18 residues. Between the trimmed V and J ends, which lost 3 bases and 0 bases, there was a span of 21 bases. Germline CDR1 is SNHLY and CDR2 is FYNNEI. In DNA form, the CDR3 reads TGTGCCAGCAGTGATCAGGGCGTAAGGTCGGCCTACTCCTACGAGCAGTACTTC. Its protein is CASSDQGVRSAYSYEQYF.

CDR3 DNA sequence: TGTGCCAGCAGCTCACAGGGCTATGGCTACACCTTC. Translating gives CASSSQGYGYTF. The gene calls are TRBV5-8 and TRBJ1-2; maybe TRBD1 (6 bases). CDR3 size: 12 residues. Looked up from germline, CDR1 is SGHTS and CDR2 is YDEGEE. The V and J ends lost 3 bases and 4 bases respectively, with 7 bases between them.

The genes are TRBV18 and TRBJ1-2; TRBD1 aligns across 12 bases. Unmatched junction bases numbered 12, after V lost 4 bases and J lost 6 bases. There are 17 residues in the CDR3. Germline lookup yields CDR1 KGHSH and CDR2 LQKENI. The CDR3 protein is CASSLLTGTGGENGYTF. The CDR3 DNA reads TGTGCCAGCTCACTCTTAACCGGGACAGGGGGCGAAAATGGCTACACCTTC.

The chain uses TRBV5-4 and TRBJ2-2; TRBD1 is a possible D gene (6 bases). CDR1 and CDR2 (germline): SGHNT, YYREEE (reference sequence). There are 15 residues in the CDR3. The V end was cut by 2 bases, the J end by 1 base, with 9 bases between. The CDR3 loop reads CASSFSTGNTGELFF. The DNA of the CDR3 is TGTGCCAGCAGCTTCTCGACAGGGAACACCGGGGAGCTGTTTTTT. Filled out from reference TRBV5-4 and TRBJ2-2, the complete variable domain reads ETGVTQSPTHLIKTRGQQVTLRCSSQSGHNTVSWYQQALGQGPQFIFQYYREEENGRGNFPPRFSGLQFPNYSSELNVNALELDDSALYLCASSFSTGNTGELFFGEGSRLTVL.

In the case of this clone: Other DNA variants within this sample encode the same CDR3. The chain recombines TRBV2 with TRBJ1-4; 7 nucleotides match TRBD1. Per germline, CDR1 SNHLY and CDR2 FYNNEI. After removal of 5 bases from V and 7 bases from J, the junction contained 1 base not matched to a gene. There are 12 residues in the CDR3. The CDR3 DNA reads as TGTGCCAGCAGTAGGACAGGTGAAAAACTGTTTTTT. This codes for CASSRTGEKLFF. The full variable domain, its missing parts supplied by reference TRBV2 and TRBJ1-4, is EPEVTQTPSHQVTQMGQEVILRCVPISNHLYFYWYRQILGQKVEFLVSFYNNEISEKSEIFDDQFSVERPDGSNFTLKIRSTKLEDSAMYFCASSRTGEKLFFGSGTQLSVL.

CDR3 nucleotides: TGTGCCAGCAGCGGGGCCCTAGCGGGTTTTACCTACGAGCAGTACTTC. It is translated as CASSGALAGFTYEQYF. The chain recombines TRBV2 with TRBJ2-7, with 8 bases fitting TRBD2. Germline CDR1 reads SNHLY; CDR2 reads FYNNEI. The V segment lost 6 bases and the J segment 2 bases; nucleotides outside the gene matches: 12. The CDR3 sequence is 16 residues long.

V usage is TRBV9 and J usage is TRBJ2-5, with 8 bases lining up with TRBD2. The junction had 6 bases not matched to a gene; V was cut back by 0 bases and J by 5 bases. The CDR3 loop spans 15 amino acids. Germline CDR1 and CDR2: SGDLS and YYNGEE. CDR3 sequence reads: CASSVVSGGPETQYF. DNA for the CDR3: TGTGCCAGCAGCGTAGTGTCGGGGGGGCCGGAGACCCAGTACTTC.

This clone was seen only a few times. The V call is TRBV14, the J call TRBJ1-2; D call uncertain. Looked up from germline, CDR1 is SGHDN and CDR2 is FVKESK. Trimming removed 2 bases from V and 7 bases from J, with 20 bases in between. This CDR3 has 16 amino acids. The CDR3 sequence: CASSQTYSSSMGGYTF. The DNA for the CDR3 is TGTGCCAGCAGCCAAACCTACAGCTCTTCTATGGGTGGCTACACCTTC.

V usage is TRBV4-2 and J usage is TRBJ2-5, with unresolved D. The CDR3 runs to 13 residues. Germline-derived CDR1 and CDR2 are LGHNA and YNFKEQ. Between the trimmed V and J ends, which lost 0 bases and 5 bases, there was a span of 7 bases. The CDR3 spells CASSQDRVETQYF. The CDR3 bases are TGTGCCAGCAGCCAAGATCGAGTGGAGACCCAGTACTTC.

The rearrangement uses TRBV21-1 and TRBJ2-6; TRBD1 reflects the table's D call only, with no check against the DNA. TRBV21-1 is tagged as a pseudogene. The CDR3 contains 21 residues. CDR3 sequence reads: CASSKEIPGIYLYSGANVLTF. The DNA for the CDR3 is TGTGCCAGCAGCAAAGAAATTCCAGGGATTTATCTCTACTCTGGGGCCAACGTCCTGACTTTC.

This chain uses TRBV30 with TRBJ2-7, with 8 nucleotides matching TRBD1. This CDR3 has 14 residues. The V gene's germline CDR1 is GTSNPN and CDR2 SVGIG (reference sequence). With 3 bases clipped from V and 1 base from J, the junction kept 5 bases outside the gene matches. The CDR3: CAWSQGTGSYEQYF. The CDR3 DNA follows: TGTGCCTGGAGCCAGGGGACAGGATCCTACGAGCAGTACTTC.

The chain is built from TRBV5-1 and TRBJ2-7; TRBD1 is a possible D gene (6 bases). Per germline, CDR1 SGHRS and CDR2 YFSETQ. The CDR3 is 15 amino acids. V lost 4 bases and J 1 base, leaving 15 bases between the germline ends. The CDR3: CASSPGAGRSYEQYF. The DNA of the CDR3 is TGCGCCAGCAGCCCAGGGGCAGGGCGATCCTACGAGCAGTACTTC.

The rearrangement joins TRBV6-4 to TRBJ2-3; D gene unclear. V lost 6 bases, J lost 1 base, and 8 bases lay in between. Germline V CDR1 and CDR2: MRHNA, SNTAGT. The CDR3 is 13 residues long. DNA for the CDR3: TGTGCCAGCAGCTTGGTAGGCACAGATACGCAGTATTTT. It encodes CASSLVGTDTQYF.

J is TRBJ1-4 and V is TRBV3-1 (or the pseudogene TRBV3-2); possible D gene TRBD1, 5 bases. V was cut by 1 base and J by 10 bases, with 19 bases left in between. The CDR3 has 16 residues. The germline V gene encodes CDR1 LGHDT and CDR2 YNNKEL (reference sequence). The CDR3 bases are TGTGCCAGCAGCCAAGTTCTCTTGTCCGGGGGTGGAAAACTGTTTTTT. The encoded protein is CASSQVLLSGGGKLFF.

The chain joins TRBV2 to TRBJ1-1; D is perhaps TRBD1 (5 bases). V lost 7 bases to trimming and J lost 6 bases, with 12 bases between them. Germline V gene lookup returns CDR1 SNHLY and CDR2 FYNNEI. The length of the CDR3 is 12 residues. CDR3 amino acids: CASKGSGPEAFF. The CDR3 bases are TGTGCCAGCAAGGGGTCAGGGCCTGAAGCTTTCTTT. Filled out from reference TRBV2 and TRBJ1-1, the complete variable domain reads EPEVTQTPSHQVTQMGQEVILRCVPISNHLYFYWYRQILGQKVEFLVSFYNNEISEKSEIFDDQFSVERPDGSNFTLKIRSTKLEDSAMYFCASKGSGPEAFFGQGTRLTVV.

A single count supports this clone. This chain connects TRBV20-1 to TRBJ2-7, with TRBD1 identical over 7 bases. The germline V gene encodes CDR1 DFQATT and CDR2 SNEGSKA (reference sequence). The CDR3 has 17 amino acids. V shed 3 bases and J 4 bases; nucleotides not matched to a gene: 18. The CDR3 bases are TGCAGTGCTAGTGTAATAGGGACAGCTCGGGACCTTTACGAGCAGTACTTC. It translates to CSASVIGTARDLYEQYF.

The chain links TRBV2 to TRBJ2-7, with 13 bases fitting TRBD2. The V and J ends lost 5 bases and 1 base, in that order; junction bases with no gene match: 5. This CDR3 is built from 16 residues. Germline CDR1 is SNHLY and CDR2 is FYNNEI. The CDR3 region has the DNA TGTGCCAGCAGTTACAGACTAGCGGGGGGTTCCTACGAGCAGTACTTC. Translated, it gives CASSYRLAGGSYEQYF.

The chain recombines TRBV19 with TRBJ2-3, with 12 bases aligning to TRBD2. There are 17 residues in the CDR3. Trimming took 1 base from V and 2 from J; bases not matched to a gene: 4. In germline, CDR1 is LNHDA, CDR2 SQIVND (reference sequence). The DNA of the CDR3 is TGTGCCAGTAGTATAGGAGGACTAGCGGGGCTCACAGATACGCAGTATTTT. This encodes CASSIGGLAGLTDTQYF. The variable domain in full, with the rest retrieved from reference TRBV19 and TRBJ2-3, is DGGITQSPKYLFRKEGQNVTLSCEQNLNHDAMYWYRQDPGQGLRLIYYSQIVNDFQKGDIAEGYSVSREKKESFPLTVTSAQKNPTAFYLCASSIGGLAGLTDTQYFGPGTRLTVL.

The chain combines TRBV9 with TRBJ1-1, with a tentative D call TRBD1 (6 bases). V was shortened by 4 bases and J by 1 base, with 11 bases between the two germline ends. The CDR3 has 14 amino acids. From germline, CDR1 is SGDLS and CDR2 YYNGEE. The CDR3 DNA reads TGTGCCAGCAGCCCTGGACAGAGGAACACTGAAGCTTTCTTT. Protein sequence: CASSPGQRNTEAFF.

V and J are TRBV24-1 and TRBJ2-6; the D gene is possibly TRBD2 (6 bases). The V end lost 0 bases, the J end lost 0 bases, and 8 bases lay between the germline ends. This CDR3 is 17 amino acids long. Germline CDR1 is KGHDR and CDR2 is SFDVKD. This CDR3 reads CATSDLGRPSGANVLTF. In DNA form, the CDR3 reads TGTGCCACCAGTGATTTGGGGAGGCCCTCTGGGGCCAACGTCCTGACTTTC.

This chain connects TRBV4-2 to TRBJ2-2, with 13 bases that match TRBD2. This CDR3 contains 18 residues. Unmatched junction bases numbered 8, after V lost 6 bases and J lost 1 base. Germline V gene data show CDR1 as LGHNA and CDR2 as YNFKEQ. The CDR3 coding sequence is TGTGCCAGCAGGAAACTAGCGGGGGGGCCGAGGAACACCGGGGAGCTGTTTTTT. It is translated as CASRKLAGGPRNTGELFF.

The gene calls are TRBV6-6 and TRBJ2-1, with 8 bases that match TRBD2. From germline, CDR1 is MNHNY and CDR2 SVGAGI (reference sequence). The junction had 3 bases not matched to a gene; V was cut back by 7 bases and J by 4 bases. The CDR3 runs to 13 residues. CDR3: CASIGGGYNEQFF. The DNA for the CDR3 is TGTGCCAGCATTGGCGGGGGGTACAATGAGCAGTTCTTC.

The chain combines TRBV3-1 (or the pseudogene TRBV3-2) with TRBJ2-1; perhaps TRBD2 as D (5 bases). CDR1 is LGHDT, CDR2 YNNKEL, per germline (reference sequence). Trimming removed 2 bases from V and 9 bases from J, with 11 bases in between. The CDR3 covers 13 residues. In DNA form, the CDR3 reads TGTGCCAGCAGCCAAATGTCTCGGGGTGAGCAGTTCTTC. Protein product: CASSQMSRGEQFF.

The chain joins TRBV5-4 to TRBJ1-2, with TRBD1 identical over 7 bases. CDR3 length: 15 amino acids. V lost 4 bases and J lost 2; bases outside the gene matches: 8. Germline values: CDR1 SGHNT, CDR2 YYREEE (reference sequence). CDR3 in amino acids: CASSNKGAMNYGYTF. CDR3 nucleotide sequence: TGTGCCAGCAGCAATAAGGGGGCGATGAACTATGGCTACACCTTC.